This T cell receptor (beta chain) was recorded in a study of blood T cells in healthy people across ages. The study, taken as a whole, reports: It was the long-lived donors that had more naive CD4+ cells and higher diversity than aged donors.

Then a second PCR, running about 6 to 12 cycles, was carried out with a sample-barcoded 5' primer and a J-beta primer mix. TCRdb processed the 5' RACE reads anew with MiXCR; each CDR3 protein has one entry. Found here are about 940,000 distinct CDR3 sequences, roughly 52% of them singletons; the top ten hold around an eighth. The CDR3 runs 15 residues. Germline loops: CDR1 SGHAT, CDR2 FQNNGV. V lost 5 bases to trimming and J lost 7 bases, with 18 bases between them. This clonotype was recorded many times. Its antigen is unidentified. The source material was blood. This rearrangement joins TRBV11-2 to TRBJ2-1; TRBD2 is a possible D gene (7 bases). The clonotype comes from a man aged 30 to 39 in good health. The CDR3 DNA reads as TGTGCCAGCAGCATCTTCGGGGGGCAAAGTAATGAGCAGTTCTTC. Protein: CASSIFGGQSNEQFF.